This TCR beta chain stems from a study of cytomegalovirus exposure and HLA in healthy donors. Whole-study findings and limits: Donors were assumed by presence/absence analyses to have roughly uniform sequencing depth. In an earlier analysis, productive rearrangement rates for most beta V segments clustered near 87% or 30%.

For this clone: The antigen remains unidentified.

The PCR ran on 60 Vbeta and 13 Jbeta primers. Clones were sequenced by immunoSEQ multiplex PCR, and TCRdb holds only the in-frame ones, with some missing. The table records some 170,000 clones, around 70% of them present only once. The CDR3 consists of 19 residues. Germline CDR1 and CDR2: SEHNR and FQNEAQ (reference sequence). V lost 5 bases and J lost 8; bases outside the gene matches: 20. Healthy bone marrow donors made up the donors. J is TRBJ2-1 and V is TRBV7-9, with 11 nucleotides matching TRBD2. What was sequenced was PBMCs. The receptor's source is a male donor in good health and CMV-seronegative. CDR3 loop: CASSPRVAGGRRVVHEQFF. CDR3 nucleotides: TGTGCCAGCAGCCCCAGGGTAGCGGGGGGGCGAAGGGTTGTTCATGAGCAGTTCTTC. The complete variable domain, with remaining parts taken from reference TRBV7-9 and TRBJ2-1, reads DTGVSQNPRHKITKRGQNVTFRCDPISEHNRLYWYRQTLGQGPEFLTYFQNEAQLEKSRLLSDRFSAERPKGSFSTLEIQRTEQGDSAMYLCASSPRVAGGRRVVHEQFFGPGTRLTVL.